This is a list of T cell receptor beta chains from one sample in a study of T cells in Graves' hyperthyroidism and ophthalmopathy. TCRdb re-analysed the multiplex PCR reads in MiXCR, keeping a single row per CDR3 protein. The sample lists 800,000 or so distinct CDR3 sequences; 38% were seen once. The specimen was blood. The receptor source for this set is a man between 18 and 29 years old with Graves' hyperthyroidism. Each CDR3 is given with its conserved first and last residue. Each record gives: D gene, clone size, J gene, V gene, CDR3 protein, CDR3 DNA. A D gene is named only where the DNA matches it firmly. The size entry is marked missing in some rows and otherwise reads once, few, many or a size class.

- many TRBJ1-5 TRBV14 CASSQGHELPSNQPQHF TGTGCCAGCAGCCAGGGACATGAACTGCCCAGCAATCAGCCCCAGCATTTT
TRBD1 few TRBJ2-7 TRBV7-9 CASSNPDRSPAEQYF TGTGCCAGCAGCAACCCGGACAGGAGTCCCGCCGAGCAGTACTTC
- - TRBJ2-5 TRBV15 CATSSDSQETQYF TGTGCCACCAGCAGCGACAGTCAAGAGACCCAGTACTTC
- many TRBJ1-1 TRBV12-3/TRBV12-4 CASSPRESYEAFF TGTGCCAGCAGTCCCCGAGAAAGCTATGAAGCTTTCTTT
- once TRBJ1-6 TRBV29-1 CSLTGNSPLHF TGCAGCTTAACTGGGAATTCACCCCTCCACTTT
- few TRBJ2-2 TRBV19 CASSPGLIGELFF TGTGCCAGTAGTCCGGGACTGATCGGGGAGCTGTTTTTT
- many TRBJ1-1 TRBV15 CATSSVHGTPRTEAFF TGTGCCACCAGCTCAGTTCACGGCACCCCTCGCACTGAAGCTTTCTTT
- many TRBJ2-5 TRBV29-1 CSVEDLFGTQETQYF TGCAGCGTTGAGGACTTATTTGGAACTCAAGAGACCCAGTACTTC
TRBD1 many TRBJ1-1 TRBV7-6 CASSLTGGFAEAFF TGTGCCAGCAGCTTAACAGGGGGCTTCGCTGAAGCTTTCTTT
- few TRBJ2-2 TRBV6-6 CASSPPDGRANTGELFF TGTGCCAGCAGTCCCCCCGACGGGAGAGCGAACACCGGGGAGCTGTTTTTT
TRBD1 - TRBJ1-4 TRBV2 CASSDLPGTGEEKLFF TGTGCCAGCAGCGACCTCCCGGGGACAGGGGAAGAAAAACTGTTTTTT
- many TRBJ1-4 TRBV2 CASRRRGAEEKLFF TGTGCCAGCAGACGTCGGGGGGCTGAGGAAAAACTGTTTTTT
- - TRBJ2-2 TRBV29-1 CSVSRALAGELFF TGCAGCGTTTCGCGGGCTTTGGCCGGGGAGCTGTTTTTT
- - TRBJ1-2 TRBV7-9 CASRSGEPDGYTF TGTGCCAGCAGGTCCGGGGAGCCCGATGGCTACACCTTC
- once TRBJ1-4 TRBV7-2 CASSLAQGSGKNCFF -
- few TRBJ1-5 TRBV5-1 CASSLDANSNQPQHF TGCGCCAGCAGCTTGGATGCCAATAGCAATCAGCCCCAGCATTTT
- once TRBJ1-5 TRBV19 CASSMGDKGSGNQPQHF TGTGCCAGTAGTATGGGGGACAAGGGGTCGGGAAATCAGCCCCAGCATTTT
TRBD1 many TRBJ1-2 TRBV2 CASRLEQGVVDGYTF TGTGCCAGCAGGCTGGAACAGGGGGTGGTGGATGGCTACACCTTC
TRBD1 many TRBJ1-2 TRBV2 CASRDGQGGYTF TGTGCCAGCAGGGATGGACAGGGTGGCTACACCTTC
- few TRBJ1-4 TRBV19 CASSRRTATNEKLFF TGTGCCAGTAGCCGAAGAACTGCAACTAATGAAAAACTGTTTTTT
TRBD1 - TRBJ2-7 TRBV12-3/TRBV12-4 CASSSQHRGIYEQYF TGTGCCAGCAGTTCCCAACACAGGGGGATCTACGAGCAGTACTTC
- many TRBJ2-7 TRBV20-1 CSAKDGGTYEQYF TGCAGTGCTAAGGACGGGGGAACCTACGAGCAGTACTTC
- many TRBJ1-1 TRBV2 CASSEYRGSMNTEAFF TGTGCCAGCAGTGAATATCGTGGGAGCATGAACACTGAAGCTTTCTTT
- - TRBJ1-2 TRBV10-3 CAISQGEFSGNTF TGTGCCATCAGTCAAGGGGAGTTCTCTGGAAACACCTTC
- - TRBJ1-1 TRBV9 CASSDGRDLNTEAFF TGTGCCAGCAGCGATGGACGGGACCTCAACACTGAAGCTTTCTTT
- - TRBJ1-6 TRBV10-3 CAISGGDSPLHF TGTGCCATCAGCGGGGGCGATTCACCCCTCCACTTT
- - TRBJ1-1 TRBV5-6 CASSLGAEPAFF TGTGCCAGCAGCTTAGGGGCAGAGCCCGCTTTCTTT
- - TRBJ2-7 TRBV6-6 CASSPQGTRYEQYF TGTGCCAGCAGCCCACAGGGGACTAGATACGAGCAGTACTTC
- - TRBJ1-6 TRBV29-1 CSAEPDRNSPLHF TGCAGCGCCGAACCGGACAGAAATTCACCCCTCCACTTT
- - TRBJ1-5 TRBV2 CASKAAGLAGGSFDEHF TGTGCCAGCAAAGCAGCGGGACTAGCGGGAGGGAGCTTTGACGAGCATTTT
TRBD1 - TRBJ1-1 TRBV5-1 CASSPDRVTFF TGCGCCAGCAGCCCGGACAGGGTGACTTTCTTT
TRBD2 few TRBJ2-5 TRBV9 CASSPRLAAEVETQYF TGTGCCAGCAGCCCAAGACTAGCGGCCGAAGTGGAGACCCAGTACTTC
TRBD1 - TRBJ1-2 TRBV7-2 CASSSQGAHDYGYTF TGTGCCAGCAGCTCCCAGGGGGCGCATGATTATGGCTACACCTTC
- - TRBJ1-2 TRBV6-5 CASSYGQSYGYTF TGTGCCAGCAGTTACGGACAGAGCTATGGCTACACCTTC
TRBD2 - TRBJ2-5 TRBV10-3 CASSVGLAASGETQYF TGTGCCAGCAGTGTGGGACTAGCGGCCTCAGGGGAGACCCAGTACTTC
TRBD2 - TRBJ2-7 TRBV9 CASSPRGGPSYEQYF TGTGCCAGCAGCCCCCGCGGGGGGCCCTCCTACGAGCAGTACTTC
- - TRBJ1-1 TRBV24-1 CATSASWANTEAFF TGTGCCACCAGTGCTTCGTGGGCGAACACTGAAGCTTTCTTT
TRBD2 - TRBJ2-3 TRBV29-1 CSVEGGGSASTDTQYF TGCAGCGTTGAAGGGGGGGGTTCTGCAAGCACAGATACGCAGTATTTT
- many TRBJ1-1 TRBV14 CASSHFAEAFF TGTGCCAGCAGCCATTTCGCTGAAGCTTTCTTT
- - TRBJ2-7 TRBV11-2 CASSTLAEEQYF TGTGCCAGCAGCACCCTAGCAGAGGAGCAGTACTTC
TRBD1 - TRBJ1-5 TRBV2 CASGGQGKNQPQHF TGTGCCAGCGGGGGACAGGGGAAGAATCAGCCCCAGCATTTT
- - TRBJ1-3 TRBV20-1 CSARGGSTAGNTIYF TGCAGTGCTAGAGGGGGGAGTACGGCTGGAAACACCATATATTTT
- few TRBJ2-7 TRBV11-2 CASSWGRGATYEQYF TGTGCCAGCAGCTGGGGTCGCGGGGCTACCTACGAGCAGTACTTC
TRBD1 few TRBJ2-2 TRBV7-2 CASSFRQGGGELFF TGTGCCAGCAGCTTTCGACAGGGCGGCGGGGAGCTGTTTTTT
- few TRBJ1-1 TRBV29-1 CSVAYGGSTEAFF TGCAGCGTCGCTTACGGGGGAAGTACTGAAGCTTTCTTT
- - TRBJ2-7 TRBV9 CASSEEGDGIYEQYF TGTGCCAGCAGCGAAGAGGGGGACGGGATCTACGAGCAGTACTTC
- many TRBJ1-2 TRBV7-6 CASSLAPQGGYTF TGTGCCAGCAGCTTAGCGCCTCAGGGCGGCTACACCTTC
- many TRBJ1-5 TRBV10-3 CASSRQAEGYSNQPQHF TGTGCCTCGTCTCGACAGGCTGAGGGTTATAGCAATCAGCCCCAGCATTTT
- few TRBJ2-7 TRBV6-1 CASSLTGSREQYF TGTGCCAGCAGTTTAACAGGGTCTCGGGAGCAGTACTTC
- - TRBJ2-2 TRBV6-5 CASSYLADTGELFF TGTGCCAGCAGTTACCTCGCAGACACCGGGGAGCTGTTTTTT
- many TRBJ1-1 TRBV19 CASSLDAAMNTEAFF TGTGCCAGTAGCCTGGACGCGGCCATGAACACTGAAGCTTTCTTT
TRBD1 - TRBJ2-7 TRBV9 CASRDRDRTHEQYF TGTGCCAGCAGAGACCGGGACAGGACTCACGAGCAGTACTTC
- - TRBJ1-1 TRBV7-9 CASSLGGMRGMNTEAFF TGTGCCAGCAGCTTGGGGGGTATGAGGGGTATGAACACTGAAGCTTTCTTT
- many TRBJ2-5 TRBV29-1 CSVQQIQETQYF TGCAGCGTTCAACAAATTCAAGAGACCCAGTACTTC
- - TRBJ1-1 TRBV6-1 CASSPTLRGNTEAFF TGTGCCAGCAGTCCGACTTTAAGGGGTAACACTGAAGCTTTCTTT